This T cell receptor beta chain was obtained from a study of blood T cells in healthy people across ages. The wider study: Template-switching capture recovered about one barcoded beta molecule per two T cells.

Trimming removed 5 bases at V and 8 bases at J, with 21 bases between. CDR1 MNHEY and CDR2 SMNVEV come from the germline V gene (reference sequence). The CDR3 covers 15 residues. A remark on this clonotype: Its antigen is unknown.

Findings and caveats of the study: Bulk PBMC profiling left naive and antigen-experienced comparisons inconclusive. Measured against age, TCR beta diversity per million T cells decreased in a roughly linear manner.

The authors ran a second PCR of roughly 7 to 11 cycles using a sample-barcoded 5' primer and a J-beta primer mix. One entry per CDR3 protein results from TCRdb running MiXCR on the 5' RACE reads. Here the sample spans 700,000 to 900,000 distinct CDR3 sequences, 50% to 65% being singletons. The receptor was isolated from a man aged 80 or over in good health. V usage is TRBV27 and J usage is TRBJ1-2; tentative D call: TRBD1 (6 bases). The sequencing input was blood. CDR3 region: CASSPSILGAVGYTF. The CDR3 DNA sequence: TGTGCCAGCAGTCCTTCCATTCTGGGGGCGGTCGGCTACACCTTC.